The T cell receptor beta chain under discussion was sequenced for a study of cytomegalovirus exposure and HLA in healthy donors. About the study: For the roughly 370 genotyped donors, 65% to 90% fell within the Caucasian-associated ancestry cluster.

With 5 bases removed from V and 4 bases from J, the gap between germline ends came to 9 bases. This CDR3 has 13 residues. Germline CDR1 SGHVS, CDR2 FNYEAQ. Primers: 60 Vbeta forward and 13 Jbeta reverse. Libraries were prepared by immunoSEQ multiplex PCR; TCRdb keeps only in-frame clonotypes and omits some of them. This sample carries about 150,000 clones, 65% to 85% of them seen once, and the ten largest clones take 1% to 1.5%. Study results and limitations: About 87% or about 30% of the time was how often most TCR beta V segments were productive, according to an earlier analysis. A later analysis found common viral pathogens apparently linked to several of the most significant clusters. There were reportedly fewer N-insertions in an Asian-associated ancestry cluster than the approximately 700-donor mean, in a later analysis.

With regard to this clone: Its antigen remains unknown.

This sequence originates from a boy aged 2-9 years in good health and CMV-seronegative. The gene calls are TRBV7-6 and TRBJ1-3; D is unclear. Sequenced: PBMCs. The CDR3 nucleotides read TGTGCCAGCAGCGAACTTGCCGGAAACACCATATATTTT. It translates to CASSELAGNTIYF.